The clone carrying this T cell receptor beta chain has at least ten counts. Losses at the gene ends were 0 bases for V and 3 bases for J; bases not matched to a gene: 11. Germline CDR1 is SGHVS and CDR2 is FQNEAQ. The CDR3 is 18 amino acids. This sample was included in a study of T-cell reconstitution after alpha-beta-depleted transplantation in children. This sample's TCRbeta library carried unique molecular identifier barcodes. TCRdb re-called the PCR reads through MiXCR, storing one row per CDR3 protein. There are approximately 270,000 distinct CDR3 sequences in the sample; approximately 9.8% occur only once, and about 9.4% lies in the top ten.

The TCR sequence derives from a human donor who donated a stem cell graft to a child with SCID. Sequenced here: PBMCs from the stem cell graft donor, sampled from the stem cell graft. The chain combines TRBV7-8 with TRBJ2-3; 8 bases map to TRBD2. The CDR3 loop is CASSLAPRGGWDTDTQYF. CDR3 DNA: TGTGCCAGCAGCTTAGCGCCGCGCGGGGGGTGGGATACAGATACGCAGTATTTT.